The 21 T cell receptor beta chains below were found in one sample sequenced in a study of T cells in Graves' hyperthyroidism and ophthalmopathy. Researchers took RNA transcripts and amplified the TCR beta CDR3 regions from them. First-round RT-PCR with HTBI primers amplified the TCR CDR3 region. TCRdb re-called the multiplex PCR reads with MiXCR, one entry per CDR3 protein. The table shows under 200,000 distinct CDR3 sequences, with about 9% occurring only once. Sequencing input: blood. The receptor set was obtained from a woman younger than 30 with Graves' hyperthyroidism that later progressed to Graves' ophthalmopathy.

Ten or more counts support this clonotype. CDR3 loop: CASSLDEMTGTDTQYF. In nucleotides, the CDR3 is TGTGCCAGCAGCTTAGACGAAATGACTGGCACAGATACGCAGTATTTT. The gene calls are TRBV7-2 and TRBJ2-3, with D unclear. V lost 1 base to trimming and J lost 1 base, with 12 bases between them. The germline gives CDR1 SGHTA, CDR2 FQGNSA. The CDR3 runs to 16 residues.

This clonotype was found a few times. The V gene is TRBV5-6, the J gene TRBJ1-1; perhaps TRBD1 as D (6 bases). V was shortened by 3 bases and J by 4 bases, with 31 bases between the two germline ends. The length of the CDR3 is 20 residues. Germline V CDR1 and CDR2: SGHDT, YYEEEE. The CDR3 region has the DNA TGTGCCAGCAGCTCCAGAGGGGGGCGCGTCAATACGGTAGTTTTCACTGAAGCTTTCTTT. Encoded protein: CASSSRGGRVNTVVFTEAFF. Full variable domain (remainder filled in from reference TRBV5-6 and TRBJ1-1): DAGVTQSPTHLIKTRGQQVTLRCSPKSGHDTVSWYQQALGQGPQFIFQYYEEEERQRGNFPDRFSGHQFPNYSSELNVNALLLGDSALYLCASSSRGGRVNTVVFTEAFFGQGTRLTVV.

The chain combines TRBV29-1 with TRBJ2-1; tentative D call: TRBD1 (6 bases). Germline values: CDR1 SQVTM, CDR2 ANQGSEA. V lost 4 bases and J lost 2, with 15 bases in between. The CDR3 contains 15 residues. CDR3 coding DNA: TGCAGCGTTGCGGTTGGGGACAACGCCTACAATGAGCAGTTCTTC. Its protein is CSVAVGDNAYNEQFF.

In this sample, this clonotype turned up many times. The V call is TRBV30, the J call TRBJ1-5; D remains ambiguous. CDR3 length equals 14 residues. Germline V gives CDR1 GTSNPN, CDR2 SVGIG (reference sequence). V lost 0 bases, J lost 6 bases, and 12 bases lay in between. The CDR3 DNA follows: TGTGCCTGGAGTGTAGAGAGGGTTGGTCAGCCCCAGCATTTT. Protein: CAWSVERVGQPQHF.

In its sample, this clonotype was seen many times. The chain employs TRBV29-1 and TRBJ2-7; D is undetermined. This CDR3 is built from 11 residues. Between the trimmed V and J ends, which lost 4 bases and 3 bases, there was a span of 7 bases. Germline CDR1 and CDR2: SQVTM and ANQGSEA. The CDR3 region is CSVVTHYEQYF. The DNA of the CDR3 is TGCAGCGTTGTAACTCACTACGAGCAGTACTTC.

Only a few counts were recorded for this clonotype. V gene TRBV4-2 combines with J gene TRBJ2-5, with 8 positions matching TRBD1. The junction had 6 bases not matched to a gene; V was cut back by 4 bases and J by 5 bases. Germline values: CDR1 LGHNA, CDR2 YNFKEQ. The length of the CDR3 is 14 residues. Written as DNA, the CDR3 is TGTGCCAGCAGCCCCCAGGGGGCTGGCGAGACCCAGTACTTC. This sequence encodes CASSPQGAGETQYF.

This clonotype was found many times. The chain recombines TRBV6-1 with TRBJ1-5; possibly TRBD1 for D (6 bases). Per germline, CDR1 MNHNS and CDR2 SASEGT. This CDR3 has 14 residues. Trimming took 5 bases from V and 11 from J, leaving 19 bases between them. CDR3 nucleotide sequence: TGTGCCAGCAGTTCCCTGAGGGGGACTAAGGCCCAGCATTTT. This encodes CASSSLRGTKAQHF.

This clonotype was seen repeatedly, ten times or more. The chain has TRBV20-1 and TRBJ1-1; 8 bases agree with TRBD1. Germline CDR1 is DFQATT and CDR2 is SNEGSKA (reference sequence). The CDR3 is made up of 13 amino acids. V dropped 5 bases and J dropped 5; count of bases not matched to a gene: 7. DNA of the CDR3: TGCAGTGCTGCCAGGGGGCGTTTGACTGAAGCTTTCTTT. Its protein product is CSAARGRLTEAFF.

In its sample, this clonotype was seen many times. This chain links TRBV6-5 with TRBJ2-1; the D is unclear. CDR1 is MNHEY, CDR2 SVGAGI, per germline. Trimming removed 1 base at V and 7 bases at J, with 20 bases between. The CDR3 has 17 residues. The CDR3 spells CASSYFSSDSLGNEQFF. In DNA form, the CDR3 reads TGTGCCAGCAGTTACTTCTCCTCCGATTCCCTAGGAAATGAGCAGTTCTTC.

The chain uses TRBV5-6 and TRBJ2-7; 10 nucleotides line up with TRBD2. The CDR3 totals 15 residues. After removal of 1 base from V and 3 bases from J, the junction contained 4 bases not matched to a gene. CDR1 SGHDT and CDR2 YYEEEE come from the germline V gene. DNA of the CDR3: TGTGCCAGCAGCTTGTATCTAGCGGGGGTCTACGAGCAGTACTTC. It translates to CASSLYLAGVYEQYF. The full variable domain, its missing parts supplied by reference TRBV5-6 and TRBJ2-7, is DAGVTQSPTHLIKTRGQQVTLRCSPKSGHDTVSWYQQALGQGPQFIFQYYEEEERQRGNFPDRFSGHQFPNYSSELNVNALLLGDSALYLCASSLYLAGVYEQYFGPGTRLTVT.

This clonotype was seen repeatedly, ten times or more. V and J are TRBV30 and TRBJ1-2; tentative D call: TRBD1 (5 bases). V was trimmed by 8 bases and J by 8 bases, leaving 15 bases between them. CDR3 length: 11 amino acids. Germline CDR1 GTSNPN, CDR2 SVGIG (reference sequence). CDR3 bases: TGTGCCACACACCAGGGTCGGGGCTACACCTTC. Protein product: CATHQGRGYTF. The complete variable domain, with remaining parts taken from reference TRBV30 and TRBJ1-2, reads SQTIHQWPATLVQPVGSPLSLECTVEGTSNPNLYWYRQAAGRGLQLLFYSVGIGQISSEVPQNLSASRPQDRQFILSSKKLLLSDSGFYLCATHQGRGYTFGSGTRLTVV.

The chain employs TRBV9 and TRBJ2-1; 10 nucleotides match TRBD1. Germline trimming cut 4 bases from V and 8 bases from J; bases unmatched to any gene: 6. Germline CDR1 SGDLS, CDR2 YYNGEE. This CDR3 is 14 amino acids long. The DNA of the CDR3 is TGTGCCAGCAGCTCCGGGACAGGGGATGATGAGCAGTTCTTC. Its protein product is CASSSGTGDDEQFF.

The table lists this clonotype with many counts. The chain employs TRBV20-1 and TRBJ2-1, with 13 bases lining up with TRBD2. The CDR3 is 13 residues long. Unmatched junction bases numbered 1, after V lost 3 bases and J lost 8 bases. The germline V gene has CDR1 DFQATT and CDR2 SNEGSKA (reference sequence). DNA for the CDR3: TGCAGTGCTAGGGGACTAGCGGGGCATGAGCAGTTCTTC. Protein product: CSARGLAGHEQFF.

This clonotype was picked up many times. V gene TRBV9 combines with J gene TRBJ2-1; 10 bases fit TRBD2. Germline lookup yields CDR1 SGDLS and CDR2 YYNGEE. J was trimmed by 7 bases and V by 1 base; bases with no gene match: 8. The CDR3 contains 16 residues. CDR3 sequence: CASSVLSGGAGNEQFF. The CDR3 coding sequence is TGTGCCAGCAGCGTACTGAGCGGGGGGGCCGGGAATGAGCAGTTCTTC.

The sample holds many counts of this clonotype. V usage is TRBV12-3 or TRBV12-4 and J usage is TRBJ1-1; 12 nucleotides align to TRBD1. V lost 7 bases to trimming and J lost 3 bases; unmatched junction nucleotides: 15. The CDR3 sequence is 18 residues long. The CDR3: CASTNPGQGALGDTEAFF. The DNA of the CDR3 is TGTGCCAGCACCAACCCGGGACAGGGGGCTTTAGGGGACACTGAAGCTTTCTTT.

This clonotype was counted many times. V is TRBV11-1 and J is TRBJ2-5; D not resolved. The CDR3 consists of 13 residues. Germline CDR1 SGHAT, CDR2 FQDESV (reference sequence). V lost 5 bases and J 4 bases, leaving 11 bases between the germline ends. CDR3 sequence (DNA): TGTGCCAGCAGCACTCAACTGCCAGAGACCCAGTACTTC. Translated, it gives CASSTQLPETQYF.

J is TRBJ2-7 and V is TRBV20-1, with 8 positions matching TRBD1. After removal of 0 bases from V and 0 bases from J, the junction contained 4 bases not matched to a gene. CDR3 length: 15 residues. CDR1 is DFQATT and CDR2 is SNEGSKA in the germline V gene (reference sequence). The CDR3 DNA follows: TGCAGTGCTAGAGACCGGACAGGGCTCTCCTACGAGCAGTACTTC. Amino acids: CSARDRTGLSYEQYF.

This clonotype was seen ten or more times. The CDR3 DNA is TGCAGTGCTTACCGGGACAGGGGGCGCGAGCAGTACTTC. It yields the protein CSAYRDRGREQYF. The V call is TRBV20-1, the J call TRBJ2-7; 12 positions match TRBD1. The CDR3 loop spans 13 amino acids. J was trimmed by 6 bases and V by 5 bases; bases with no gene match: 5. The germline CDR1 and CDR2 sequences are DFQATT and SNEGSKA (reference sequence).

This clonotype was counted many times. The J gene is TRBJ1-4, the V gene TRBV6-1; 8 bases align to TRBD1. The CDR3 extends over 15 amino acids. V was clipped by 1 base and J by 7 bases; unmatched bases: 5. Germline values: CDR1 MNHNS, CDR2 SASEGT. The CDR3 loop reads CASSEGGQGAEKLFF. As DNA, the CDR3 is TGTGCCAGCAGTGAAGGTGGCCAGGGGGCTGAAAAACTGTTTTTT.

Worth noting for this clonotype: A single base separates this from a much larger clone, so it may be a read error. In DNA form, the CDR3 reads TGTGCCAGCAGCACCCGACTAGCGGGGAACGAGATCCAGTACTTC. Translating gives CASSTRLAGNEIQYF. V usage is TRBV7-9 and J usage is TRBJ2-5; the match to TRBD2 covers 11 bases. CDR3 length equals 15 residues. Germline V gives CDR1 SEHNR, CDR2 FQNEAQ (reference sequence). Drawing the rest from reference TRBV7-9 and TRBJ2-5, the complete variable domain is DTGVSQNPRHKITKRGQNVTFRCDPISEHNRLYWYRQTLGQGPEFLTYFQNEAQLEKSRLLSDRFSAERPKGSFSTLEIQRTEQGDSAMYLCASSTRLAGNEIQYFGPGTRLLVL.

This clonotype was counted a few times. The junction departs from the called germline gene at one end, perhaps through a read error. V and J are TRBV6-2 or TRBV6-3 and TRBJ2-1; 11 bases are shared with TRBD1. The CDR3 consists of 17 residues. Looked up from germline, CDR1 is MNHEY and CDR2 is SVGEGT. For the CDR3, the DNA is TGTGCCAGCGGTTACGGGGGACAGGGGGGATCCTACAATGAGCAGTTCTTC. Its translation is CASGYGGQGGSYNEQFF.